The TCR beta chain under discussion was sequenced for a study of T-cell reconstitution after alpha-beta-depleted transplantation in children. A note on this clonotype: What it binds is unknown.

The study's findings and limits: Roughly two months post-transplant, alpha-beta T cells reportedly originated from several hundred graft clones that had expanded. T-cell counts and diversity were attributed mostly to newly produced T cells one year after transplant.

V dropped 0 bases and J dropped 7 bases, with 16 bases sitting between them. CDR1 and CDR2 (germline): MNHEY, SVGAGI. This CDR3 is built from 15 residues. This sample's TCRbeta library carried unique molecular identifier barcodes. MiXCR was run by TCRdb on the PCR reads, yielding one entry per CDR3 protein. This table holds roughly 100,000 distinct CDR3 sequences, approximately 8% found once. This receptor was taken from a boy younger than 10 with acute lymphoblastic leukemia, due to receive a stem cell transplant. V and J are TRBV6-5 and TRBJ2-7, with a weak D call TRBD1 (6 bases). The specimen was PBMCs, collected before TCRalphabeta/CD19-depleted stem cell transplant. DNA of the CDR3: TGTGCCAGCAGTTACTCGGCCTTCAGGGGATTAGAGCAGTACTTC. Translating it yields CASSYSAFRGLEQYF.